Listed below are T cell receptor beta chains from one sample, sequenced in a study of Ad26.COV2.S vaccination and SARS-CoV-2 variants. Method: immunoSEQ multiplex PCR; TCRdb's copy keeps in-frame clones and lacks some. The sample includes more than 300,000 clones, 88% of them seen just once. Sequenced here: peripheral blood, sampled in a trial of Ad26.COV2.S vaccine versus placebo. The receptor set was obtained from a person between 18 and 60 years old who received the Ad26.COV2.S COVID-19 vaccine or a placebo. CDR3s include the opening cysteine and the closing phenylalanine or tryptophan. The order of the fields is D gene, V gene, J gene, clone size, CDR3 protein, CDR3 DNA. A D gene is named only where the DNA matches it firmly. A row's size may be missing; if present it is once, few, many or a size class.

d_call: -
v_call: TRBV6-5
j_call: TRBJ1-1
clone_size: -
cdr3_aa: CASSTPGVMGAFF
cdr3_nt: TGTGCCAGCAGTACCCCAGGGGTTATGGGGGCTTTCTTT

d_call: -
v_call: TRBV19
j_call: TRBJ1-4
clone_size: -
cdr3_aa: CASSIDPPGVATNEKLFF
cdr3_nt: TGTGCCAGTAGTATAGATCCCCCAGGAGTTGCAACTAATGAAAAACTGTTTTTT

d_call: -
v_call: TRBV28
j_call: TRBJ1-2
clone_size: -
cdr3_aa: CASSFQGSPNYGYTF
cdr3_nt: TGTGCCAGCAGTTTCCAGGGGTCCCCTAACTATGGCTACACCTTC

d_call: TRBD2
v_call: TRBV5-5
j_call: TRBJ2-3
clone_size: -
cdr3_aa: CASSLASGGLTDTQYF
cdr3_nt: TGTGCCAGCAGCTTGGCTAGCGGGGGACTCACAGATACGCAGTATTTT

d_call: -
v_call: TRBV30
j_call: TRBJ2-5
clone_size: -
cdr3_aa: CAWSKGSRGPHQETQYF
cdr3_nt: TGTGCCTGGAGTAAAGGGAGCAGGGGACCCCACCAAGAGACCCAGTACTTC

d_call: -
v_call: TRBV5-1
j_call: TRBJ2-3
clone_size: -
cdr3_aa: CASSARTNTDTQYF
cdr3_nt: TGCGCCAGCAGTGCTAGGACAAACACAGATACGCAGTATTTT

d_call: TRBD1
v_call: TRBV10-3
j_call: TRBJ2-7
clone_size: -
cdr3_aa: CAISSFGQGPWSYEQYF
cdr3_nt: TGTGCCATCAGTTCCTTCGGACAGGGGCCTTGGTCCTACGAGCAGTACTTC

d_call: -
v_call: TRBV4-2
j_call: TRBJ1-1
clone_size: -
cdr3_aa: CASSHKLERGGPEAFF
cdr3_nt: TGTGCCAGCAGCCACAAGCTAGAGAGGGGCGGCCCTGAAGCTTTCTTT

d_call: -
v_call: TRBV7-8
j_call: TRBJ1-1
clone_size: -
cdr3_aa: CASSLRGGVTNTEAFF
cdr3_nt: TGTGCCAGCAGCTTACGAGGGGGGGTTACTAACACTGAAGCTTTCTTT

d_call: TRBD1
v_call: TRBV27
j_call: TRBJ1-2
clone_size: once
cdr3_aa: CASSKTGGANYGYTF
cdr3_nt: TGTGCCAGCAGTAAAACAGGGGGGGCTAACTATGGCTACACCTTC

d_call: TRBD1
v_call: TRBV12-5
j_call: TRBJ1-2
clone_size: -
cdr3_aa: CASGSDRAIGYTF
cdr3_nt: TGTGCTAGTGGTTCGGACAGGGCTATTGGCTACACCTTC

d_call: TRBD2
v_call: TRBV4-3
j_call: TRBJ2-3
clone_size: -
cdr3_aa: CASSQGRSGGVADTQYF
cdr3_nt: TGCGCCAGCAGCCAAGGTCGTAGCGGGGGGGTGGCAGATACGCAGTATTTT

d_call: -
v_call: TRBV10-3
j_call: TRBJ1-4
clone_size: once
cdr3_aa: CAISESGQHNEKLFF
cdr3_nt: TGTGCCATCAGTGAGTCAGGACAGCATAATGAAAAACTGTTTTTT

d_call: -
v_call: TRBV27
j_call: TRBJ2-5
clone_size: -
cdr3_aa: CASTLGETQYF
cdr3_nt: TGTGCCAGCACTCTGGGGGAGACCCAGTACTTC

d_call: -
v_call: TRBV15
j_call: TRBJ1-3
clone_size: -
cdr3_aa: CATSRDREVSGNTIYF
cdr3_nt: TGTGCCACCAGCAGAGATAGGGAGGTCTCTGGAAACACCATATATTTT